A selection of T cell receptor beta chains follows, all from one sample in a study of PD-L1 blockade in urothelial cancer. Only in-frame clones appear in the TCRdb table, and some are missing; sequencing was by immunoSEQ multiplex PCR. This table has roughly 51,000 clones, 79% appearing once. The specimen was PBMCs, collected around atezolizumab (anti-PD-L1) treatment. These receptor sequences come from a man between 65 and 85 years old with urothelial cancer. CDR3s include the opening cysteine and the closing phenylalanine or tryptophan. The D gene is left open where the match is weak. Clone size is stated in some rows and not others, as once, few, many or a class when expanded.

TRBV6-5	-	-	15	TRBJ2-1	CASSRPQVNYNEQFF	TGTGCCAGCAGTCGCCCACAAGTTAACTACAATGAGCAGTTCTTC
TRBV25-1	TRBD1	-	14	TRBJ1-3	CASSARGSGNTIYF	TGTGCCAGCAGTGCCAGGGGGTCTGGAAACACCATATATTTT
TRBV19	TRBD2	-	14	TRBJ2-7	CASSRTGGIDEQYF	TGTGCCAGTAGTAGAACGGGAGGGATCGACGAGCAGTACTTC
TRBV5-1	TRBD1	-	13	TRBJ1-1	CASSTGQGTEAFF	TGCGCCAGCAGCACGGGACAGGGGACTGAAGCTTTCTTT
TRBV5-1	-	-	14	TRBJ2-2	CASSLALATGELFF	TGCGCCAGCAGCTTGGCCCTAGCCACAGGGGAGCTGTTTTTT
TRBV6-1	-	-	14	TRBJ1-5	CASSAQATNQPQHF	TGTGCCAGCAGCGCACAGGCTACCAATCAGCCCCAGCATTTT
TRBV18	TRBD2	-	18	TRBJ2-1	CASSPPGSSGSIENEQFF	TGTGCCAGCTCACCACCCGGGAGTAGCGGGAGTATAGAAAATGAGCAGTTCTTC
TRBV2	TRBD1	-	14	TRBJ2-1	CASSPGQGQDEQFF	TGTGCCAGCAGCCCGGGACAGGGTCAAGATGAGCAGTTCTTC
TRBV2	-	-	12	TRBJ2-5	CASRSSIETQYF	TGTGCCAGCAGATCATCTATCGAGACCCAGTACTTC
TRBV27	TRBD2	once	15	TRBJ2-1	CASSALAGGPNEQFF	TGTGCCAGCAGTGCACTAGCGGGAGGGCCGAATGAGCAGTTCTTC
TRBV28	-	-	12	TRBJ2-7	CASSPGVGEQYF	TGTGCCAGCAGCCCAGGGGTAGGCGAGCAGTACTTC
TRBV7-9	-	once	14	TRBJ2-7	CASSPNGSSHEQYF	TGTGCCAGCAGCCCAAACGGGAGTTCCCACGAGCAGTACTTC
TRBV5-1	-	once	12	TRBJ2-1	CASSLSTDKQFF	TGCGCCAGCAGCTTGAGTACGGACAAGCAGTTCTTC
TRBV19	TRBD2	-	15	TRBJ2-7	CASSGAGGPSYEQYF	TGTGCCAGTAGTGGAGCGGGAGGGCCCTCCTACGAGCAGTACTTC
TRBV5-1	TRBD1	-	17	TRBJ2-2	CASSLSGTGLNTGELFF	TGCGCCAGCAGCTTATCCGGGACAGGGCTAAACACCGGGGAGCTGTTTTTT
TRBV7-2	TRBD1	few	17	TRBJ1-1	CASRFRGLNPMNTEAFF	TGTGCCAGCAGATTCAGGGGGCTTAACCCTATGAACACTGAAGCTTTCTTT
TRBV28	TRBD1	-	20	TRBJ2-1	CASSSFSGQGGGRTYNEQFF	TGTGCCAGCAGTTCTTTTTCGGGACAGGGTGGGGGGAGGACCTACAATGAGCAGTTCTTC
TRBV5-1	-	-	15	TRBJ1-4	CASSLAGLRDEKLFF	TGCGCCAGCAGCTTGGCGGGGTTGAGGGATGAAAAACTGTTTTTT
TRBV19	-	-	14	TRBJ2-2	CASSPGESTGELFF	TGTGCCAGTAGTCCAGGGGAGAGCACCGGGGAGCTGTTTTTT
TRBV7-9	TRBD2	once	14	TRBJ2-3	CASTGTSGRDTQYF	TGTGCCAGCACCGGGACTAGCGGGAGAGATACGCAGTATTTT
TRBV28	-	-	17	TRBJ2-1	CASSRISDSPTYNEQFF	TGTGCCAGCAGTCGAATATCGGACAGTCCCACCTACAATGAGCAGTTCTTC
TRBV19	TRBD2	-	19	TRBJ2-3	CASRRGLAGGFNLGDTQYF	TGTGCCAGTAGGAGAGGACTAGCGGGAGGTTTTAATTTAGGAGATACGCAGTATTTT
TRBV28	-	-	14	TRBJ1-2	CASSLGGANYGYTF	TGTGCCAGCAGTTTAGGGGGGGCTAACTATGGCTACACCTTC
TRBV11-3	TRBD2	-	15	TRBJ2-1	CASSLTGRAYNEQFF	TGTGCCAGCAGCTTAACCGGGAGGGCTTACAATGAGCAGTTCTTC
TRBV10-3	-	-	12	TRBJ2-7	CAISDQHYEQYF	TGTGCCATCAGTGACCAACACTACGAGCAGTACTTC
TRBV29-1	-	-	13	TRBJ2-3	CSVEMSGADTQYF	TGCAGCGTTGAAATGTCCGGAGCAGATACGCAGTATTTT
TRBV10-2	TRBD1	-	14	TRBJ1-1	CASSESTGGTEAFF	TGCGCCAGCAGTGAGTCGACAGGGGGCACTGAAGCTTTCTTT
TRBV28	-	-	13	TRBJ1-2	CASSRTDLYGYTF	TGTGCCAGCAGTAGGACAGATTTATATGGCTACACCTTC
TRBV6-1	TRBD2	-	16	TRBJ2-1	CASSATSARYYNEQFF	TGTGCCAGCAGTGCTACTAGCGCACGTTACTACAATGAGCAGTTCTTC
TRBV5-6	TRBD2	-	14	TRBJ2-5	CASSLGGSQETQYF	TGTGCCAGCAGCTTGGGCGGGAGCCAAGAGACCCAGTACTTC
TRBV27	-	-	14	TRBJ2-2	CASSFRRDTGELFF	TGTGCCAGCAGTTTTCGTAGAGACACCGGGGAGCTGTTTTTT
TRBV2	TRBD1	-	18	TRBJ1-5	CASSERAGGSRGNQPQHF	TGTGCCAGCAGTGAAAGGGCAGGGGGTTCTCGGGGCAATCAGCCCCAGCATTTT
TRBV5-1	-	-	14	TRBJ1-2	CASSLAYPPEGYTF	TGCGCCAGCAGCCTGGCCTACCCCCCGGAGGGCTACACCTTC
TRBV27	-	few	17	TRBJ1-4	CASSLGASVATNEKLFF	TGTGCCAGCAGTTTAGGGGCATCCGTTGCAACTAATGAAAAACTGTTTTTT
TRBV5-6	TRBD2	-	17	TRBJ2-3	CASSPGGTGYYTDTQYF	TGTGCCAGCAGCCCCGGGGGGACGGGGTACTACACAGATACGCAGTATTTT
TRBV7-6	TRBD2	-	16	TRBJ2-1	CASSLAAGLVNNEQFF	TGTGCCAGCAGCTTAGCGGCTGGACTAGTAAACAATGAGCAGTTCTTC
TRBV11-3	TRBD2	-	16	TRBJ2-3	CASSLGPSGSTDTQYF	TGTGCCAGCAGCTTAGGTCCTAGCGGGAGCACAGATACGCAGTATTTT
TRBV5-8	-	-	13	TRBJ1-5	CASNRQERQPQHF	TGTGCCAGCAACCGACAGGAACGTCAGCCCCAGCATTTT
TRBV2	TRBD1	-	15	TRBJ1-2	CASSAPTGLDDGYTF	TGTGCCAGCAGTGCACCGACAGGGCTTGACGATGGCTACACCTTC
TRBV7-3	-	-	13	TRBJ1-1	CASSPTGDPLQIF	TGTGCCAGCAGCCCGACAGGCGATCCCCTTCAGATCTTT
TRBV14	-	few	15	TRBJ2-7	CASSPADRSSYEQYF	TGTGCCAGCAGCCCCGCCGACAGAAGTTCCTACGAGCAGTACTTC
TRBV18	TRBD1	-	14	TRBJ2-7	CASSPGDSSYEQYF	TGTGCCAGCTCACCAGGGGACAGCTCCTACGAGCAGTACTTC
TRBV30	-	-	11	TRBJ2-1	CAWSGENEQFF	TGTGCCTGGAGTGGAGAGAATGAGCAGTTCTTC
TRBV11-3	-	-	15	TRBJ2-3	CASSLSGASTDTQYF	TGTGCCAGCAGCTTATCGGGAGCTAGCACAGATACGCAGTATTTT
TRBV10-3	TRBD2	-	19	TRBJ2-6	CAISDLGTSGRSGADVLTF	TGTGCCATCAGTGACCTAGGGACTAGCGGGAGGAGTGGGGCCGACGTCCTGACTTTC
TRBV7-9	TRBD2	-	14	TRBJ2-1	CASSFGLAKEEQFF	TGTGCCAGCAGCTTCGGACTAGCGAAGGAGGAGCAGTTCTTC
TRBV6-1	-	-	15	TRBJ2-2	CASSPRAIGTGELFF	TGTGCCAGCAGCCCCAGGGCAATAGGCACCGGGGAGCTGTTTTTT